This T cell receptor (beta chain) is drawn from a study of T cell changes during pregnancy in multiple sclerosis. Clones were read by immunoSEQ multiplex PCR, and TCRdb kept only the in-frame ones, dropping some. The sample includes around 69,000 clones, about 90% seen only once; the top ten take roughly 2.1%. Germline lookup yields CDR1 SGHVS and CDR2 FQNEAQ. Deletions cut 6 bases from V and 2 bases from J, with 17 bases between. This CDR3 has 15 amino acids. The chain links TRBV7-8 to TRBJ2-7, with TRBD2 as a possible D gene (5 bases). The material sequenced was peripheral blood, taken in the second trimester of pregnancy. The source is a female donor in good health, enrolled as a control in a pregnancy study. CDR3 sequence reads: CASSPTRLAPYEQYF. Written as DNA, the CDR3 is TGTGCCAGCAGTCCAACGAGGCTAGCACCCTACGAGCAGTACTTC.